This T cell receptor beta chain was captured by sequencing in a study of shared clonotypes between healthy human individuals. Study-wide points: Rarefaction analysis demonstrated incomplete sorted-subset sequencing notwithstanding large depth.

The CDR3 sequence is 14 residues long. Germline lookup yields CDR1 SNHLY and CDR2 FYNNEI. The ends lost 7 bases at V and 5 bases at J; junction bases unmatched: 6. In the case of this clone: Its specificity is not known.

For every subset, genomic DNA was evenly distributed across several immunoSEQ plates. Assay used: immunoSEQ multiplex PCR; TCRdb lists only in-frame clones, some missing. Of hundreds of thousands of clones in the sample, approximately 97% were seen once. Sequenced input: naive CD4+ T cells sorted from blood. Subset specified: CD45RA+ positively selected. The receptor was derived from a woman under 40 in good health. V and J are TRBV2 and TRBJ2-5; 11 bases fit TRBD1. The CDR3 DNA reads TGTGCCAGCATCCGGACAGGGGGCGCGGAGACCCAGTACTTC. Translating gives CASIRTGGAETQYF.